The T cell receptor beta chain under discussion was sequenced for a study of OX40 agonist ivuxolimab in advanced cancers. Study-wide background: From 23 to 79 years was the age range, with a mean of about 56 years, and around 80% were male. Past anti-PD-1, anti-PD-L1 or anti-CTLA-4 therapy was accepted, and 30% to 50% had received some.

Deletions cut 6 bases from V and 2 bases from J, with 21 bases between. The CDR3 spans 16 residues. The germline CDR1 and CDR2 sequences are SGHRS and YFSETQ. The assay was immunoSEQ multiplex PCR, and TCRdb's table has in-frame clones only and misses some. The sample carries nearly 60,000 clones, 80% to 90% recorded once. V usage is TRBV5-1 and J usage is TRBJ2-7, with D possibly being TRBD1 or TRBD2 (7 bases each). The sequence was collected from an adult with an advanced solid tumor such as melanoma, head and neck, liver or kidney cancer. The sample was CD4+ or CD8+ T cells sorted from blood, taken in a trial of the OX40 agonist ivuxolimab. CDR3 sequence (DNA): TGCGCCAGCACTCCTGCAGGGGGAGGGCGTGCCTACGAGCAGTACTTC. Amino acid sequence: CASTPAGGGRAYEQYF. The entire variable domain, with the rest obtained from reference TRBV5-1 and TRBJ2-7, is as follows: KAGVTQTPRYLIKTRGQQVTLSCSPISGHRSVSWYQQTPGQGLQFLFEYFSETQRNKGNFPGRFSGRQFSNSRSEMNVSTLELGDSALYLCASTPAGGGRAYEQYFGPGTRLTVT.